These 9 T cell receptor beta chains came from one sample sequenced in a study of cytotoxic CD8 clonotypes in ibrutinib-treated CLL. The repertoire was sequenced with immunoSEQ multiplex PCR; TCRdb's copy has only in-frame clones and lacks some. The sample consists of fewer than 400,000 clones, 60% to 80% of them appearing once. The input for sequencing was PBMCs, taken after 36 months of ibrutinib treatment. The receptors originated from a human donor with chronic lymphocytic leukemia.

This clone was seen only a few times. The chain uses TRBV2 and TRBJ2-7; 8 nucleotides agree with TRBD1. CDR1 and CDR2 from the germline V gene are SNHLY and FYNNEI. This CDR3 is 13 amino acids long. V shed 7 bases and J 6 bases; nucleotides not matched to a gene: 8. CDR3 in amino acids: CASNPRTGPEQYF. The CDR3 DNA reads TGTGCCAGCAACCCAAGGACAGGGCCCGAGCAGTACTTC.

The chain has TRBV7-3 and TRBJ2-5; 8 bases fit TRBD2. The germline V gene encodes CDR1 SGHTA and CDR2 FQGTGA. V shed 2 bases, J shed 1 base, and the junction held 12 bases outside the gene matches. CDR3 size: 18 residues. CDR3 loop: CASSLPRVRGVSQETQYF. The CDR3 region has the DNA TGTGCCAGCAGCTTACCTCGGGTGCGGGGGGTTTCCCAAGAGACCCAGTACTTC.

The rearrangement uses TRBV4-1 and TRBJ2-3; D gene ambiguous. The CDR3 sequence is 16 residues long. Per germline, CDR1 MGHRA and CDR2 YSYEKL. V was clipped by 1 base and J by 4 bases, with 15 bases between them. The CDR3 sequence: CASSQVWSPVSDTQYF. The CDR3, as DNA: TGCGCCAGCAGCCAAGTTTGGTCGCCAGTCTCAGATACGCAGTATTTT.

V gene TRBV10-3 combines with J gene TRBJ1-2; 7 bases fit TRBD1. V lost 9 bases, J lost 3 bases, and 10 bases stayed unmatched. This CDR3 is built from 14 residues. Germline values: CDR1 ENHRY, CDR2 SYGVKD. The CDR3 DNA is TGTGCCATTTTCGACGGACAGGCTCACTATGGCTACACCTTC. Protein: CAIFDGQAHYGYTF.

The chain couples TRBV7-8 to TRBJ2-3; maybe TRBD1 (6 bases). V lost 5 bases, J lost 6 bases, and 12 bases lay in between. This CDR3 has 13 amino acids. Germline V gene lookup returns CDR1 SGHVS and CDR2 FQNEAQ. The CDR3, as DNA: TGTGCCAGCAGCCCCAATGGGGGCGATACGCAGTATTTT. Amino acids: CASSPNGGDTQYF.

The CDR3 reads CASSPQTVSGANVLTF. DNA for the CDR3: TGTGCCAGCAGCCCCCAGACGGTCTCTGGGGCCAACGTCCTGACTTTC. The V and J genes are TRBV9 and TRBJ2-6; D call uncertain. Trimming took off 4 bases at V and 0 bases at J, with 11 bases between the two ends. Germline V gene data show CDR1 as SGDLS and CDR2 as YYNGEE. The CDR3 loop spans 16 amino acids. The entire variable domain, with the rest obtained from reference TRBV9 and TRBJ2-6, is as follows: DSGVTQTPKHLITATGQRVTLRCSPRSGDLSVYWYQQSLDQGLQFLIQYYNGEERAKGNILERFSAQQFPDLHSELNLSSLELGDSALYFCASSPQTVSGANVLTFGAGSRLTVL.

The chain recombines TRBV4-1 with TRBJ2-2; 13 nucleotides agree with TRBD2. CDR1 and CDR2 (germline): MGHRA, YSYEKL. J lost 3 bases, V lost 1 base, and 2 bases had no gene match. The CDR3 has 17 residues. The CDR3 reads CASSQAGLAGDTGELFF. Written as DNA, the CDR3 is TGCGCCAGCAGCCAAGCCGGACTAGCGGGAGACACCGGGGAGCTGTTTTTT.

The chain links TRBV23-1 to TRBJ1-3; TRBD1 matches at 9 bases. TRBV23-1 is filed as an ORF, its function uncertain. The CDR3 consists of 20 residues. Trimming removed 4 bases from V and 1 base from J; junction bases left unmatched: 17. CDR3 bases: TGCGCCAGCAGTCTATACTCTCGCAACGACAGGGGGTTATCTGGAAACACCATATATTTT. This codes for CASSLYSRNDRGLSGNTIYF.

This clone was picked up a small number of times. J is TRBJ1-2 and V is TRBV6-6, with D unclear. Germline V gene sequence: CDR1 MNHNY, CDR2 SVGAGI (reference sequence). V was pared by 0 bases and J by 4 bases, with 12 bases between. The CDR3 totals 15 residues. This CDR3 reads CASSYSSGRTYGYTF. In nucleotides, the CDR3 is TGTGCCAGCAGTTACTCGAGTGGCAGGACCTATGGCTACACCTTC.